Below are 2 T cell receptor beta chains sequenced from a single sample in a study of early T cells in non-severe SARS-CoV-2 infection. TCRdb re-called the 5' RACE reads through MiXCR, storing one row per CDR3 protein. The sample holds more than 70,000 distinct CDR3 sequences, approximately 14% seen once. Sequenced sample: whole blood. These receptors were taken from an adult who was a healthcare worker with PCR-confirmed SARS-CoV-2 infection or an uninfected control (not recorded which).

The DNA for the CDR3 is TGTGCCAGTAGTACGAGCAATTCACCCCTCCACTTT. It is translated as CASSTSNSPLHF. The chain joins TRBV19 to TRBJ1-6; the D is unclear. The germline CDR1 and CDR2 sequences are LNHDA and SQIVND (reference sequence). V was pared by 4 bases and J by 7 bases, with 5 bases between. This CDR3 spans 12 amino acids.

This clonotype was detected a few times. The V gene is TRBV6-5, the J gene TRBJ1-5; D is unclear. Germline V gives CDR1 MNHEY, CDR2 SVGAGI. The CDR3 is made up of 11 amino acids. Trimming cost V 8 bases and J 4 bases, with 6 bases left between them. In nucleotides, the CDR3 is TGTGCCAGCGGGGTTAATCAGCCCCAGCATTTT. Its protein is CASGVNQPQHF.